The sequence of this T cell receptor beta chain was determined in a study of graft-versus-host responses after intestinal transplantation. Study-wide background: Transplant types were multivisceral, liver-intestinal, or isolated intestinal.

The ends lost 5 bases at V and 5 bases at J; junction bases unmatched: 12. The CDR3 runs to 16 residues. Germline lookup yields CDR1 SGHVS and CDR2 FQNEAQ. Whole-study findings and limits: Analysis identified GvH clones in recipient marrow, with some appearing first in ileum or blood. Subjects displaying graft-donor T cell macrochimerism possessed elevated graft-versus-host to host-versus-graft clonal ratios inside allografts. Early post-transplant declines in HvG were associated with peak levels of circulating GvH clones.

Using immunoSEQ multiplex PCR, the repertoire was profiled, and TCRdb retains in-frame clones only, with some absent. The sample lists some 90,000 clones; 85% to 95% were seen once. With respect to this clone: Its antigen is not known.

The source of this sequence is a human donor who was the organ donor for an intestinal transplant. The source was unstimulated CD8+ T cells sorted from spleen or lymph node cells, collected before transplant. The rearrangement joins TRBV7-8 to TRBJ1-1; 9 nucleotides agree with TRBD1. CDR3 sequence: CASSQGFRTGVTEAFF. In DNA, the CDR3 is TGTGCCAGCAGCCAAGGCTTTAGGACAGGGGTAACTGAAGCTTTCTTT.